The 20 T cell receptor beta chains reported below all come from one sample, sequenced in a study of post-analysis software for immune sequencing data. Study-wide points: There were four or five TRBV segments more frequent in patients than controls, and TRBV5-6, TRBV5-1 and TRBV20-1 were among them.

Included in the TCR beta cDNA libraries were unique molecular identifiers. In TCRdb, the PCR reads were re-called with MiXCR into one record per CDR3 protein. There are roughly 870,000 distinct CDR3 sequences in the sample; roughly 58% occur only once, and about 4.8% lies in the top ten. These receptors lack a known antigen. The sample was blood. Receptor source: a girl under 18 with multiple sclerosis.

This clonotype was seen once. The rearrangement joins TRBV6-1 to TRBJ1-5; D gene ambiguous. The CDR3 covers 16 residues. Trimming pared 2 bases from V and 0 bases from J, leaving 11 bases between. Germline CDR1 reads MNHNS; CDR2 reads SASEGT. CDR3 loop: CASSERAVYSNQPQHF. As DNA, the CDR3 is TGTGCCAGCAGTGAAAGGGCAGTTTATAGCAATCAGCCCCAGCATTTT.

The gene calls are TRBV15 and TRBJ1-6; D is unresolved. From germline, CDR1 is LNHNV and CDR2 YYDKDF (reference sequence). The V and J ends lost 4 bases and 7 bases respectively, with 11 bases between them. The CDR3 extends over 14 amino acids. The CDR3 protein is CATSKAVDNSPLHF. The CDR3 region has the DNA TGTGCCACCAGCAAGGCCGTCGACAATTCACCCCTCCACTTT.

J is TRBJ1-1 and V is TRBV5-1, with D possibly TRBD1 on 5 matching bases. With 0 bases removed from V and 4 bases from J, the gap between germline ends came to 10 bases. This CDR3 region has 14 residues. CDR1 is SGHRS and CDR2 is YFSETQ in the germline V gene. CDR3 DNA: TGCGCCAGCAGCTTGGATTATAGGGGCACTGAAGCTTTCTTT. It is translated as CASSLDYRGTEAFF. Full variable domain (outside the CDR3, taken from reference TRBV5-1 and TRBJ1-1): KAGVTQTPRYLIKTRGQQVTLSCSPISGHRSVSWYQQTPGQGLQFLFEYFSETQRNKGNFPGRFSGRQFSNSRSEMNVSTLELGDSALYLCASSLDYRGTEAFFGQGTRLTVV.

The chain recombines TRBV7-6 with TRBJ2-2; no clear D gene. Germline V gives CDR1 SGHVS, CDR2 FNYEAQ. V lost 1 base and J 2 bases, leaving 8 bases between the germline ends. The CDR3 has 15 amino acids. The CDR3 coding sequence is TGTGCCAGCAGCTTAGGAGTGGGCAACACCGGGGAGCTGTTTTTT. It codes for CASSLGVGNTGELFF.

This clonotype showed up just a few times. DNA for the CDR3: TGTGCCAGCAGACCCCGGGGGGAGGAGGGCTATGGCTACACCTTC. It encodes CASRPRGEEGYGYTF. This chain connects TRBV12-3 or TRBV12-4 to TRBJ1-2, with D perhaps TRBD1 (5 bases). The CDR3 contains 15 residues. V was shortened by 6 bases and J by 4 bases, with 18 bases between the two germline ends.

CDR3 region: CASGQKRGYGYTF. CDR3 sequence (DNA): TGTGCTAGTGGTCAAAAGAGGGGCTATGGCTACACCTTC. The chain carries TRBV12-5 and TRBJ1-2; a possible D gene is TRBD1 (5 bases). The V and J ends lost 5 bases and 4 bases respectively, with 11 bases between them. This CDR3 spans 13 amino acids. Germline CDR1 reads LGHNT; CDR2 reads FRNRAP.

V is TRBV6-6 and J is TRBJ2-7, with 12 bases identical to TRBD2. V was clipped by 2 bases and J by 3 bases; unmatched bases: 5. There are 16 residues in the CDR3. Germline CDR1 MNHNY, CDR2 SVGAGI (reference sequence). CDR3 in DNA: TGTGCCAGCAGTTACCACCTAGCGGGAGGGGGCTACGAGCAGTACTTC. Translation: CASSYHLAGGGYEQYF.

This clonotype was detected only a few times. Compared with germline, one end of the junction differs, possibly owing to a read error. The V and J genes are TRBV15 and TRBJ2-7, with TRBD1 matching 11 bases. Per germline, CDR1 LNHNV and CDR2 YYDKDF (reference sequence). This CDR3 is 15 amino acids long. In nucleotides, the CDR3 is TGTGCCGCCAGCAGACCGGGACAGGGGGTCGTCGAGCAGTACTTC. Translation gives CAASRPGQGVVEQYF.

This clonotype has more than one count but fewer than ten. J is TRBJ2-7 and V is TRBV2, with TRBD2 matching over 7 bases. Germline V gene sequence: CDR1 SNHLY, CDR2 FYNNEI. With V trimmed by 6 bases and J by 2 bases, 10 bases remained unmatched. This CDR3 has 15 amino acids. CDR3 sequence: CASSRSLAVTYEQYF. The CDR3 coding sequence is TGTGCCAGCAGCCGTTCTCTAGCGGTTACCTACGAGCAGTACTTC. Full variable domain (rest looked up from reference TRBV2 and TRBJ2-7): EPEVTQTPSHQVTQMGQEVILRCVPISNHLYFYWYRQILGQKVEFLVSFYNNEISEKSEIFDDQFSVERPDGSNFTLKIRSTKLEDSAMYFCASSRSLAVTYEQYFGPGTRLTVT.

This chain connects TRBV6-1 to TRBJ2-3; D is perhaps TRBD1 (5 bases). CDR1 is MNHNS and CDR2 is SASEGT in the germline V gene. This CDR3 region has 15 residues. Deletions cut 3 bases from V and 2 bases from J, with 12 bases between. CDR3 loop: CASSDREGATDTQYF. The CDR3, as DNA: TGTGCCAGCAGTGATAGGGAAGGGGCCACAGATACGCAGTATTTT.

Only a few counts were recorded for this clonotype. V gene TRBV10-3 combines with J gene TRBJ2-1, with 9 bases fitting TRBD1. The J segment lost 9 bases and the V segment lost 1 base, leaving 7 bases of the junction unmatched. Germline CDR1 is ENHRY and CDR2 is SYGVKD. The CDR3 extends over 15 amino acids. The CDR3 nucleotides are TGTGCCATCAGTGAGTTAGGACAGGGGCCTGGTGAGCAGTTCTTC. Its translation: CAISELGQGPGEQFF.

This clonotype was found many times. The chain couples TRBV12-3 or TRBV12-4 to TRBJ2-7; tentative D call: TRBD2 (5 bases). Trimming took 7 bases from V and 3 from J, leaving 10 bases between them. The CDR3 length is 12 residues. Here the CDR3 DNA reads TGTGCCAGCATGAGGGATGGCTACGAGCAGTACTTC. Protein product: CASMRDGYEQYF.

The chain carries TRBV12-3 or TRBV12-4 and TRBJ1-1, with D perhaps TRBD1 (5 bases). The CDR3 is made up of 12 amino acids. V lost 3 bases and J lost 10, with 12 bases in between. The CDR3 protein is CASSLGVSVAFF. CDR3 sequence (DNA): TGTGCCAGCAGTTTGGGGGTGAGTGTAGCTTTCTTT.

This clonotype was seen more than once but under ten times. The gene calls are TRBV29-1 and TRBJ2-1; 9 nucleotides agree with TRBD1. With V trimmed by 7 bases and J by 8 bases, 15 bases remained unmatched. This CDR3 is built from 15 residues. CDR1 is SQVTM and CDR2 is ANQGSEA in the germline V gene. CDR3 DNA: TGCAGCGCCGGATTACCGGGACAGGGAAGCGATGAGCAGTTCTTC. Translated: CSAGLPGQGSDEQFF.

V is TRBV21-1 and J is TRBJ2-7; the table's D gene call, TRBD2, was not cross checked with the DNA. TRBV21-1 is termed a pseudogene. CDR3 length equals 15 residues. This CDR3 reads CASSKTSGRGYEQYF. The DNA of the CDR3 is TGTGCCAGCAGCAAGACTAGCGGGAGGGGCTACGAGCAGTACTTC.

The genes are TRBV27 and TRBJ2-1; D is undetermined. Germline V gives CDR1 MNHEY, CDR2 SMNVEV (reference sequence). The germline V and J ends were trimmed by 6 bases and 9 bases, with 12 bases remaining between them. The CDR3 spans 12 residues. CDR3 region: CASSTGGSEQFF. CDR3 nucleotides: TGTGCCAGCAGCACCGGTGGTAGTGAGCAGTTCTTC.

The chain carries TRBV7-9 and TRBJ2-1; 14 nucleotides agree with TRBD2. CDR1 and CDR2 (germline): SEHNR, FQNEAQ (reference sequence). The length of the CDR3 is 14 residues. V lost 3 bases, J lost 10 bases, and 2 bases stayed unmatched. The CDR3 DNA reads as TGTGCCAGCAGCTTCCGGACTAGCGGGAGGGAGCAGTTCTTC. It encodes CASSFRTSGREQFF.

The J gene is TRBJ2-5, the V gene TRBV29-1, with 7 bases that match TRBD1. Germline assignment: CDR1 SQVTM and CDR2 ANQGSEA. The V segment lost 6 bases and the J segment 1 base; nucleotides outside the gene matches: 14. This CDR3 contains 16 residues. CDR3 residues: CSVPTLTGWVQETQYF. For the CDR3, the DNA is TGCAGCGTCCCAACCCTGACAGGGTGGGTCCAAGAGACCCAGTACTTC.

A few counts support this clonotype. This chain joins TRBV12-3 or TRBV12-4 and TRBJ2-7, with D possibly TRBD1 on 5 matching bases. CDR3 length: 16 amino acids. The V end lost 5 bases, the J end lost 2 bases, and 19 bases lay between the germline ends. The CDR3 sequence: CASSPPRARAAYEQYF. For the CDR3, the DNA is TGTGCCAGCAGTCCCCCTAGGGCCAGGGCGGCCTACGAGCAGTACTTC.

This clonotype is a singleton in its sample. The gene calls are TRBV29-1 and TRBJ1-2, with D uncertain. Germline CDR1 reads SQVTM; CDR2 reads ANQGSEA. With 4 bases removed from V and 8 bases from J, the gap between germline ends came to 5 bases. The CDR3 runs to 9 residues. CDR3 residues: CSVGRGYTF. For the CDR3, the DNA is TGCAGCGTTGGCAGGGGCTACACCTTC.